The 8 T cell receptor beta chains presented below share a single source sample, sequenced in a study of cytomegalovirus exposure and HLA in healthy donors. Amplification used 60 Vbeta primers and 13 Jbeta primers. TCRdb keeps only in-frame clones here, not all; method: immunoSEQ multiplex PCR. This sample has 170,000 or so clones, with around four fifths found just once. The sample comprised PBMCs. Receptor source: a girl aged 5-17 years in good health and CMV-seropositive.

J is TRBJ2-3 and V is TRBV7-9, with 7 bases fitting TRBD1. CDR1 is SEHNR, CDR2 FQNEAQ, per germline (reference sequence). CDR3 length: 14 amino acids. V gave up 4 bases and J gave up 4 bases; unmatched junction bases: 5. DNA of the CDR3: TGTGCCAGCAGCTCGACAGGGACCGCAGATACGCAGTATTTT. It translates to CASSSTGTADTQYF.

The gene calls are TRBV19 and TRBJ1-5, with TRBD1 as a possible D gene (6 bases). The V gene lost 3 bases and the J gene lost 7 bases, with 13 bases spanning the gap. Germline loops: CDR1 LNHDA, CDR2 SQIVND (reference sequence). The CDR3 is 14 amino acids. The CDR3 loop reads CASSIGRGGQPQHF. CDR3 nucleotide sequence: TGTGCCAGTAGTATCGGCAGGGGTGGCCAGCCCCAGCATTTT.

This rearrangement joins TRBV18 to TRBJ1-2; the D gene is possibly TRBD1 (6 bases). The CDR3 totals 16 residues. Looked up from germline, CDR1 is KGHSH and CDR2 is LQKENI. V was trimmed by 4 bases and J by 0 bases, leaving 15 bases between them. Written as DNA, the CDR3 is TGTGCCAGCTCACGGGACACGAGGCCCGCTAACTATGGCTACACCTTC. Amino acids: CASSRDTRPANYGYTF. The entire variable domain, with the rest obtained from reference TRBV18 and TRBJ1-2, is as follows: NAGVMQNPRHLVRRRGQEARLRCSPMKGHSHVYWYRQLPEEGLKFMVYLQKENIIDESGMPKERFSAEFPKEGPSILRIQQVVRGDSAAYFCASSRDTRPANYGYTFGSGTRLTVV.

This clone occurred a few times. This sequence joins TRBV7-9 and TRBJ1-1; 7 positions agree with TRBD1. The CDR3 contains 13 residues. Germline V gene data show CDR1 as SEHNR and CDR2 as FQNEAQ (reference sequence). After removal of 7 bases from V and 4 bases from J, the junction contained 6 bases not matched to a gene. The CDR3 region has the DNA TGTGCCAGCAAGGACAGGACGGTCACTGAAGCTTTCTTT. It specifies CASKDRTVTEAFF.

The chain has TRBV4-2 and TRBJ2-7, with D maybe TRBD1 (6 bases). Trimming shortened V by 0 bases and J by 6 bases, and 15 bases separated the two germline ends. Germline V gene sequence: CDR1 LGHNA, CDR2 YNFKEQ. This CDR3 spans 15 amino acids. The CDR3 DNA follows: TGTGCCAGCAGCCAAGAGTTGGGACAACCTGCCGAGCAGTACTTC. Protein product: CASSQELGQPAEQYF.

The J gene is TRBJ2-6, the V gene TRBV7-9, with unresolved D. Trimming pared 0 bases from V and 0 bases from J, leaving 6 bases between. The germline V gene has CDR1 SEHNR and CDR2 FQNEAQ (reference sequence). The length of the CDR3 is 16 residues. CDR3 residues: CASSLASNSGANVLTF. The DNA for the CDR3 is TGTGCCAGCAGCTTAGCATCCAACTCTGGGGCCAACGTCCTGACTTTC.

The CDR3 spells CAWSVFKNTEAFF. The CDR3 DNA follows: TGTGCCTGGAGTGTATTCAAGAACACTGAAGCTTTCTTT. V gene TRBV30 combines with J gene TRBJ1-1; D uncertain. With 0 bases removed from V and 1 base from J, the gap between germline ends came to 6 bases. Germline assignment: CDR1 GTSNPN and CDR2 SVGIG (reference sequence). The length of the CDR3 is 13 residues.

The rearrangement uses TRBV5-1 and TRBJ1-6; possible D gene TRBD1, 5 bases. The germline CDR1 and CDR2 sequences are SGHRS and YFSETQ. CDR3 size: 16 residues. Trimming took off 10 bases at V and 1 base at J, with 18 bases between the two ends. The CDR3 is CASKSNGGSYNSPLHF. The CDR3 DNA reads TGCGCCTCGAAATCGAACGGGGGGTCCTATAATTCACCCCTCCACTTT.